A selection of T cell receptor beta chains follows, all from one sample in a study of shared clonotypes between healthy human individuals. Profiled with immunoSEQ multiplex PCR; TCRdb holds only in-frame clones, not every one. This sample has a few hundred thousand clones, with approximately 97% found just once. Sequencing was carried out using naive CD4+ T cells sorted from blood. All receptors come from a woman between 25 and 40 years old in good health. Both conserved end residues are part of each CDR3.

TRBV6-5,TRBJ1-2,CASSQYRGGYTF
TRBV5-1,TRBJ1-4,CASSLTVNEKLFF
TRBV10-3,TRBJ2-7,CAISESRLAGDPYEQYF
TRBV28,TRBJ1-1,CASSLAGDTEAFF
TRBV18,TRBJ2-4,CASSQQGAKNIQYF
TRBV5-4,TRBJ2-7,CASSFLSGIEYF
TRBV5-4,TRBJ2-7,CASSFSSGAYEQYF
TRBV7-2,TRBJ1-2,CASSSQQGAYGYTF
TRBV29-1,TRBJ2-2,CSVDGSSGRASPGELFF
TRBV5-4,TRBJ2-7,CASSKPGQGTYEQYF
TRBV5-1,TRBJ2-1,CASSLALSGRNEQFF
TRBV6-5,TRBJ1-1,CASRGPRKVNTEAFF
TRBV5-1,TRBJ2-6,CASSLTVSGANVLTF
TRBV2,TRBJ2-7,CASSAVYEQYF
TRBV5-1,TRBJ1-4,CASSIGQGSEKLFF
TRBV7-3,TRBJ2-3,CASSLYSGRVGGTDTQYF
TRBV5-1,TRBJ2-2,CASSPVGVGELFF
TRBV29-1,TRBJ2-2,CSVEDIAGRRNTGELFF
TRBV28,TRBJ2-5,CASSLGRLETQYF
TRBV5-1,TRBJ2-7,CASSAKRDSDEQYF
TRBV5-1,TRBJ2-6,CASSRPEGAGANVLTF
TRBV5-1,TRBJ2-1,CASSLGGGSFYEQFF
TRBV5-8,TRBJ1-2,CASSRDWTGGYTF
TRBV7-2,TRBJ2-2,CASSSQPGRVGGELFF
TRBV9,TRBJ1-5,CASSVEGSLNQPQHF
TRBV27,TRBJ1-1,CASSRAGTGGAEAFF
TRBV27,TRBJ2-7,CASGVAGGKWNEQYF
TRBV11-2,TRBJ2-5,CASSLGGQILMYF
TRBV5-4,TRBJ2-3,CASSAGTGPDTQYF
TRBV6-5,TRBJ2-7,CASSPWVAGGYEQYF
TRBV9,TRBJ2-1,CASSVEGVPSYNEQFF
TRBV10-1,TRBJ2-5,CASSGGRGRRETQYF
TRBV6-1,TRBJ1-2,CASSEGFNYGYTF
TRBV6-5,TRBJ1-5,CASSYVNGQPQHF
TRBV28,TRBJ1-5,CASSFGAGLGVQPQHF
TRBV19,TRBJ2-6,CASSPGQGNVFGGANVLTF
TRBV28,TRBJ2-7,CASSRQGGYEQYF
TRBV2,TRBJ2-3,CASSEVSSTDTQYF
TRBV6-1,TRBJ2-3,CASSEMGLSTDTQYF